The 7 T cell receptor beta chains reported below all come from one sample, sequenced in a study of blood T cell repertoires in COVID-19. TCRdb keeps only in-frame clones here, not all; method: immunoSEQ multiplex PCR. The table includes 400,000 to 550,000 clones, around 89% detected once. Input material: peripheral blood. All receptors come from a woman aged 25 to 39 with acute or convalescent COVID-19.

The chain employs TRBV10-3 and TRBJ1-6; no clear D gene. The germline gives CDR1 ENHRY, CDR2 SYGVKD. The V and J ends lost 6 bases and 2 bases respectively, with 8 bases between them. This CDR3 contains 14 residues. The CDR3 loop is CAISPGAYNSPLHF. CDR3 nucleotides: TGTGCCATCAGCCCCGGGGCCTATAATTCACCCCTCCACTTT.

The rearrangement links TRBV25-1 to TRBJ2-1; no firm D call. Trimming took 1 base from V and 3 from J, leaving 4 bases between them. The CDR3 contains 13 residues. Germline V gives CDR1 MGHDK, CDR2 SYGVNS. The CDR3 DNA reads TGTGCCAGCAGTGAATCGGGCTACAATGAGCAGTTCTTC. It encodes CASSESGYNEQFF.

V and J are TRBV7-6 and TRBJ2-1; 9 nucleotides agree with TRBD2. The ends lost 0 bases at V and 1 base at J; junction bases unmatched: 7. The CDR3 spans 18 residues. Looked up from germline, CDR1 is SGHVS and CDR2 is FNYEAQ. The CDR3 here is CASSLAPPLAGSYNEQFF. DNA of the CDR3: TGTGCCAGCAGCTTAGCCCCTCCGCTAGCGGGATCCTACAATGAGCAGTTCTTC.

Notes on this clone: The junction shows a germline mismatch at one end, possibly a read error. The rearrangement joins TRBV7-9 to TRBJ2-3; TRBD2 agrees at 9 bases. Germline loops: CDR1 SEHNR, CDR2 FQNEAQ (reference sequence). The CDR3 runs 15 residues. In DNA, the CDR3 is TGTGCCAGCACCTTAGCGGGGGCCACGGTAGATACGCAGTATTTT. It is translated as CASTLAGATVDTQYF.

As to this clone: The sample has other DNA sequences that encode this CDR3 too. The V and J genes are TRBV5-1 and TRBJ2-3; 12 bases map to TRBD2. The germline V gene has CDR1 SGHRS and CDR2 YFSETQ. This CDR3 has 23 amino acids. Losses at the gene ends were 5 bases for V and 1 base for J; bases not matched to a gene: 26. CDR3 sequence (DNA): TGCGCCAGCAGGGGGGCAAAAACTACTAGCGGGGGGTGGTCCCAGTCCGGCACAGATACGCAGTATTTT. Translating it yields CASRGAKTTSGGWSQSGTDTQYF.

CDR3 sequence: CAWSDYTIYF. The CDR3 DNA reads TGTGCCTGGAGTGATTATACCATATATTTT. This chain links TRBV30 with TRBJ1-3; D ambiguous. The CDR3 spans 10 residues. Germline lookup yields CDR1 GTSNPN and CDR2 SVGIG (reference sequence). Trimming removed 1 base at V and 10 bases at J, with 5 bases between.

This rearrangement joins TRBV30 to TRBJ1-3; 9 bases fit TRBD1. Trimming took 5 bases from V and 4 from J; bases not matched to a gene: 12. CDR3 size: 16 residues. Per germline, CDR1 GTSNPN and CDR2 SVGIG (reference sequence). The CDR3 reads CAWDPPGQGRGNTIYF. The CDR3 coding sequence is TGTGCCTGGGACCCTCCGGGACAGGGAAGAGGAAACACCATATATTTT. The whole variable domain, remainder taken from reference TRBV30 and TRBJ1-3, is SQTIHQWPATLVQPVGSPLSLECTVEGTSNPNLYWYRQAAGRGLQLLFYSVGIGQISSEVPQNLSASRPQDRQFILSSKKLLLSDSGFYLCAWDPPGQGRGNTIYFGEGSWLTVV.